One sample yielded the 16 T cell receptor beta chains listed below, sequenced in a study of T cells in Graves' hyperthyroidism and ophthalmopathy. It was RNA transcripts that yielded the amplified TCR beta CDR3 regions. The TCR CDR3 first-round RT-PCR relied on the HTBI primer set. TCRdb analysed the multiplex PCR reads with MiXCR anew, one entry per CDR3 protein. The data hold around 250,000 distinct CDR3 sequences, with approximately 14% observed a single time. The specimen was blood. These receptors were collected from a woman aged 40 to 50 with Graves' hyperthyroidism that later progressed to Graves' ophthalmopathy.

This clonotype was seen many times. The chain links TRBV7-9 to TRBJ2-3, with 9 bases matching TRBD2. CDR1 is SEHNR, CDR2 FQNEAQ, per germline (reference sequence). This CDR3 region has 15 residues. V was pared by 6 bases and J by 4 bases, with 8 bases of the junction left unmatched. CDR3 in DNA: TGTGCCAGCAGACAAGCGGGGGGTTTCCCAGATACGCAGTATTTT. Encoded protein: CASRQAGGFPDTQYF.

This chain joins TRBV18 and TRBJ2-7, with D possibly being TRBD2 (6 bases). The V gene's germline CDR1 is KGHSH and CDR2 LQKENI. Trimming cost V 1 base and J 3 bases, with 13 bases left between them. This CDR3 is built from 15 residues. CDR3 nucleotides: TGTGCCAGCTCACCACGTGGGGGGATAAACTACGAGCAGTACTTC. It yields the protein CASSPRGGINYEQYF.

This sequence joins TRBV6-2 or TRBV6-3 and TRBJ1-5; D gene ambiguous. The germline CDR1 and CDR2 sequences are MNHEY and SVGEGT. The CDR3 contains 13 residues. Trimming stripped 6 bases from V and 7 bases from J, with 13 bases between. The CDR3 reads CASSDTRGQPQHF. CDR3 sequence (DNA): TGTGCCAGCAGCGACACCCGCGGGCAGCCCCAGCATTTT.

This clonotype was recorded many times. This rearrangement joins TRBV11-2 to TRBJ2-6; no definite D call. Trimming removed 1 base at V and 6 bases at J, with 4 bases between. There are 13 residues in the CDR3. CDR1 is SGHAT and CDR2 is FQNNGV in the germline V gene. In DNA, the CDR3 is TGTGCCAGCAGCTTAGGGTTGGCCAACGTCCTGACTTTC. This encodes CASSLGLANVLTF.

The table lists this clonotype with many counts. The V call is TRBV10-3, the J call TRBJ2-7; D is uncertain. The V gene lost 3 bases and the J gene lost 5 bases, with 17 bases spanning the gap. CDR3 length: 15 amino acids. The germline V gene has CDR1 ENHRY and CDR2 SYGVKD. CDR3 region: CAISEARDKPNEQYF. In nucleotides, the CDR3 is TGTGCCATCAGTGAAGCCAGAGACAAACCCAACGAGCAGTACTTC.

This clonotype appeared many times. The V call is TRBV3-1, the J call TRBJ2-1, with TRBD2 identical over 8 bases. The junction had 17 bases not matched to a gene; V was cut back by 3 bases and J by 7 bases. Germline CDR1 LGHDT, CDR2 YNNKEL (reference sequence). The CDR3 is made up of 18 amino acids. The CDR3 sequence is CASSHPRLRAGARNEQFF. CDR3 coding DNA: TGTGCCAGCAGCCACCCCCGTTTACGAGCGGGAGCAAGGAATGAGCAGTTCTTC.

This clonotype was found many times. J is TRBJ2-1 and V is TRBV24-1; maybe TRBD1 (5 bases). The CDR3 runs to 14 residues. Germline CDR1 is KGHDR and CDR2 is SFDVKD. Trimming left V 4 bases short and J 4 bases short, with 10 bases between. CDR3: CATSDSRDYNEQFF. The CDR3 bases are TGTGCCACCAGTGACAGCAGGGATTACAATGAGCAGTTCTTC.

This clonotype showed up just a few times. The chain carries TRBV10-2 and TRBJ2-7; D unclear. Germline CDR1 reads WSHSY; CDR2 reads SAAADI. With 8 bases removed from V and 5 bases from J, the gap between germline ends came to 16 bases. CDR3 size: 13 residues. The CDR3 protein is CASAGPWLDEQYF. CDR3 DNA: TGCGCCAGCGCCGGGCCATGGCTTGACGAGCAGTACTTC.

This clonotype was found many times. The CDR3 is CASSLEASGNTIYF. The CDR3 nucleotides read TGCGCCAGCAGCTTGGAGGCCTCTGGAAACACCATATATTTT. The chain couples TRBV5-1 to TRBJ1-3; D is unresolved. Germline V gives CDR1 SGHRS, CDR2 YFSETQ. This CDR3 is built from 14 residues. Trimming shortened V by 0 bases and J by 0 bases, and 4 bases separated the two germline ends.

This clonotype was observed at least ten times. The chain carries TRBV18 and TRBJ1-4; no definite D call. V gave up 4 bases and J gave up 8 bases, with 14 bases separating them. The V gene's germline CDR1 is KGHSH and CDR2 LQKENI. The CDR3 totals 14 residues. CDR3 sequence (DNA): TGTGCCAGCTCACTCCCCGTCGACGGAGAAAAACTGTTTTTT. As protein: CASSLPVDGEKLFF.

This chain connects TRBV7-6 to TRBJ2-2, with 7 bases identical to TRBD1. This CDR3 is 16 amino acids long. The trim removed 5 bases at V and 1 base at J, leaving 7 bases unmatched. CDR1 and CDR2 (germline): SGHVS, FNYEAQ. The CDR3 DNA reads TGTGCCAGCAGCCGCCAGGGACAGAAGAACACCGGGGAGCTGTTTTTT. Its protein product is CASSRQGQKNTGELFF.

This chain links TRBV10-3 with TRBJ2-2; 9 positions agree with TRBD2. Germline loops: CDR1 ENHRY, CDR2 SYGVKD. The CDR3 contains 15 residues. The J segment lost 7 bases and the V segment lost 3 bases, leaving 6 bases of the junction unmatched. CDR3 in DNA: TGTGCCATCAGTGAAACTAGCGGGTCGGGCGGGGAGCTGTTTTTT. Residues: CAISETSGSGGELFF.

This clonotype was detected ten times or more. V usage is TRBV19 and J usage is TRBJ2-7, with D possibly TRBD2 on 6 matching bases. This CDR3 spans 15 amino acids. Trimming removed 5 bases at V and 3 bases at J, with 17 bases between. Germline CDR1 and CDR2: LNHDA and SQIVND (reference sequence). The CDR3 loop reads CASSPLGGIGYEQYF. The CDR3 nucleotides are TGTGCCAGTAGTCCCCTGGGAGGTATTGGCTACGAGCAGTACTTC. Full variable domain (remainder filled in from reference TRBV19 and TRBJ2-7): DGGITQSPKYLFRKEGQNVTLSCEQNLNHDAMYWYRQDPGQGLRLIYYSQIVNDFQKGDIAEGYSVSREKKESFPLTVTSAQKNPTAFYLCASSPLGGIGYEQYFGPGTRLTVT.

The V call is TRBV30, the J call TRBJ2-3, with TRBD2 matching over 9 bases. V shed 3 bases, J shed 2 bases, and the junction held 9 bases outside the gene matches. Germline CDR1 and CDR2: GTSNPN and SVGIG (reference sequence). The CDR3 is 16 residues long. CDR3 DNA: TGTGCCTGGAGGGAAGCCAGACTAGCGGACACAGATACGCAGTATTTT. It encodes CAWREARLADTDTQYF.

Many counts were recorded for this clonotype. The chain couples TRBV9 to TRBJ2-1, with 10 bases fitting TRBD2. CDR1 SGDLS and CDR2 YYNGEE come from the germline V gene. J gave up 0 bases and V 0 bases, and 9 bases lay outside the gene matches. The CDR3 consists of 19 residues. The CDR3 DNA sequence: TGTGCCAGCAGCGTAGCTCCGGGACTAGCGAGTAGCTCCTACAATGAGCAGTTCTTC. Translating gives CASSVAPGLASSSYNEQFF. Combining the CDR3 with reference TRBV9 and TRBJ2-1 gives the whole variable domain DSGVTQTPKHLITATGQRVTLRCSPRSGDLSVYWYQQSLDQGLQFLIQYYNGEERAKGNILERFSAQQFPDLHSELNLSSLELGDSALYFCASSVAPGLASSSYNEQFFGPGTRLTVL.

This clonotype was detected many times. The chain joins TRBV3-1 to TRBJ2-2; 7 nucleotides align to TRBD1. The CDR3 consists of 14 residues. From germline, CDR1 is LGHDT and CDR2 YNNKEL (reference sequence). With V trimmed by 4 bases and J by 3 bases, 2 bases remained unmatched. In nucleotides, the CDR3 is TGTGCCAGCAGCCTCGACAGGGACACCGGGGAGCTGTTTTTT. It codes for CASSLDRDTGELFF.